Ten or more counts support the clone carrying this TCR beta chain. What it binds is not known. TCRdb analysed the RT-PCR reads with MiXCR anew, one entry per CDR3 protein. The data show about 480,000 distinct CDR3 sequences, 10% to 15% seen once. The data derive from a study of response to subunit inactivated influenza vaccine. Overall study findings and caveats: Each seasonal influenza vaccination, the authors suggested, recruits few new T cells.

There are 15 residues in the CDR3. V shed 3 bases, J shed 2 bases, and the junction held 6 bases outside the gene matches. CDR1 and CDR2 (germline): MNHEY, SMNVEV (reference sequence). This sequence was found in a man aged 50-60 years who received an inactivated influenza vaccine. The gene calls are TRBV27 and TRBJ2-7; 8 nucleotides line up with TRBD2. Sequenced material: PBMCs from blood, taken more than 35 days after vaccination. DNA of the CDR3: TGTGCCAGCAGTTTTTCTGCGGGAGGCGCCTACGAGCAGTACTTC. It is translated as CASSFSAGGAYEQYF.